This T cell receptor beta chain came from a study of T-cell reconstitution after alpha-beta-depleted transplantation in children. Regarding the study as a whole: By about two months after transplant, alpha-beta T cells reportedly arose from several hundred graft clones that had expanded. After one year, T-cell counts and TCRbeta diversity mostly came from new T cells. Elevated TCRbeta diversity at day 60 was traced, in some patients, to surviving recipient T cells and thymic progenitors.

TCRbeta library preparation incorporated unique molecular identifiers. In TCRdb, the PCR reads were re-called with MiXCR into one record per CDR3 protein. The sample records about 510,000 distinct CDR3 sequences, roughly an eighth being singletons. Comment on this clonotype: Its target is not known.

The CDR3 has 17 amino acids. The source is a female patient under 10 years old who had a stem cell transplant for aplastic anemia, so the T cells may come from the graft donor. Sequencing used PBMCs, mostly from graft donor cells, obtained 180 days after TCRalphabeta/CD19-depleted stem cell transplant. V and J are TRBV21-1 and TRBJ2-6; no check of the table's D call, TRBD1, against the DNA was made. TRBV21-1 is reported as a pseudogene. CDR3: CASRWDRGKTGANVLTF. In nucleotides, the CDR3 is TGTGCCAGCAGGTGGGACAGGGGGAAAACTGGGGCCAACGTCCTGACTTTC.